The 12 T cell receptor beta chains in this list originate from one sample, sequenced in a study of cytotoxic CD8 clonotypes in ibrutinib-treated CLL. Data came from immunoSEQ multiplex PCR; TCRdb stores just in-frame clones and leaves some out. The sample lists about 57,000 clones, 56% occurring once. The sequencing used PBMCs, collected after 24 months of ibrutinib treatment. These receptors were taken from a human donor with chronic lymphocytic leukemia.

This clone was observed many times. The chain carries TRBV2 and TRBJ1-2, with TRBD1 matching over 7 bases. Germline lookup yields CDR1 SNHLY and CDR2 FYNNEI. CDR3 size: 12 residues. J gave up 0 bases and V 10 bases, and 2 bases lay outside the gene matches. As DNA, the CDR3 is TGTGCCACTGGGACAGCTAACTATGGCTACACCTTC. Its protein is CATGTANYGYTF.

The rearrangement links TRBV6-5 to TRBJ2-7, with 14 positions matching TRBD2. Germline loops: CDR1 MNHEY, CDR2 SVGAGI. The CDR3 is 15 amino acids. CDR3: CAISGTSGGRNEQYV. CDR3 coding DNA: TGTGCCATCAGTGGGACTAGCGGGGGCAGAAACGAGCAGTACGTC.

J is TRBJ1-5 and V is TRBV28, with a possible D match to TRBD1 (6 bases). Trimming took off 5 bases at V and 1 base at J, with 6 bases between the two ends. The V gene's germline CDR1 is MDHEN and CDR2 SYDVKM. The CDR3 runs to 13 residues. The CDR3 here is CASSTGSNQPQHF. In nucleotides, the CDR3 is TGTGCCAGCAGTACAGGGAGCAATCAGCCCCAGCATTTT.

The chain uses TRBV10-2 and TRBJ2-7; 7 nucleotides agree with TRBD2. The CDR3 runs 17 residues. V gave up 4 bases and J gave up 3 bases; unmatched junction bases: 15. Germline V CDR1 and CDR2: WSHSY, SAAADI. The CDR3 nucleotides are TGCGCCAGCAGTGTAGGAAGGGGACCGGGGGGATTCTACGAGCAGTACGTC. It codes for CASSVGRGPGGFYEQYV.

V and J are TRBV11-2 and TRBJ2-5, with no clear D. The CDR3 is 14 residues long. CDR1 and CDR2 (germline): SGHAT, FQNNGV. Trimming cost V 5 bases and J 1 base, with 11 bases left between them. The CDR3 region is CASSPHGGQETQYF. The DNA for the CDR3 is TGTGCCAGCAGCCCACACGGTGGCCAAGAGACCCAGTACTTC.

The genes are TRBV7-4 and TRBJ2-7, with TRBD2 identical over 13 bases. CDR3 length: 15 residues. Germline V gives CDR1 SGHVT, CDR2 SQSDAQ. V lost 5 bases to trimming and J lost 6 bases; unmatched junction nucleotides: 7. Here the CDR3 DNA reads TGTGCCAGCAGCACCGGACTAGCGGGAGTGAGCGAGCAGTACTTC. Protein product: CASSTGLAGVSEQYF.

The V gene is TRBV10-3, the J gene TRBJ2-2, with D possibly being TRBD2 (5 bases). In germline, CDR1 is ENHRY, CDR2 SYGVKD. V lost 6 bases and J lost 0, with 14 bases in between. The CDR3 is 16 residues long. DNA for the CDR3: TGTGCCATCAGAGGTCTGAGCGGAGCGAACACCGGGGAGCTGTTTTTT. Translation: CAIRGLSGANTGELFF.

This clone has only one observation. The J gene is TRBJ2-7, the V gene TRBV27; weak D call: TRBD1 (5 bases). Germline CDR1 and CDR2: MNHEY and SMNVEV (reference sequence). The V end was cut by 1 base, the J end by 1 base, with 11 bases between. The CDR3 has 15 residues. CDR3 coding DNA: TGTGCCAGCAGTTTATTAGGGGCAGGGTCCTACGAGCAGTACTTC. The encoded protein is CASSLLGAGSYEQYF.

Here the CDR3 DNA reads TGTGCCAGTACCCCAGAATCGGGACTAGCGGGGGGATGGGCAGATACGCAGTATTTT. Translated, it gives CASTPESGLAGGWADTQYF. The chain recombines TRBV19 with TRBJ2-3; 15 bases line up with TRBD2. CDR1 and CDR2 (germline): LNHDA, SQIVND (reference sequence). The CDR3 length is 19 residues. The trim removed 7 bases at V and 4 bases at J, leaving 15 bases unmatched.

As concerns this clone: Its ends do not fully match the called genes, so a read error is possible. The V call is TRBV6-6, the J call TRBJ2-7; a possible D gene is TRBD1 (5 bases). The CDR3 consists of 13 residues. Germline CDR1 MNHNY, CDR2 SVGAGI (reference sequence). CDR3: CASRGPPPSTENF. In nucleotides, the CDR3 is TGTGCCAGCAGGGGGCCGCCTCCGTCGACCGAGAACTTC.

The CDR3 region is CASSLSLGGVTYNEQFF. Here the CDR3 DNA reads TGTGCCAGCAGCCTCTCCCTCGGCGGGGTAACCTACAATGAGCAGTTCTTC. The J gene is TRBJ2-1, the V gene TRBV7-9; TRBD2 is a possible D gene (6 bases). CDR1 SEHNR and CDR2 FQNEAQ come from the germline V gene (reference sequence). Trimming took off 5 bases at V and 2 bases at J, with 19 bases between the two ends. The CDR3 runs 17 residues.

This clone turned up a few times. The rearrangement uses TRBV15 and TRBJ2-1; D not certain. The ends were cut back, 7 bases at V and 5 bases at J, with 15 bases in the middle. This CDR3 contains 14 residues. Per germline, CDR1 LNHNV and CDR2 YYDKDF (reference sequence). This CDR3 is CATKPEPKDNEQFF. CDR3 coding DNA: TGTGCCACCAAGCCCGAGCCAAAAGACAATGAGCAGTTCTTC.